A selection of T cell receptor beta chains follows, all from one sample in a study of blood T cell repertoires in COVID-19. Sequencing used immunoSEQ multiplex PCR; TCRdb keeps in-frame clones, though not all of them. The data show under 55,000 clones, approximately 86% seen once. Material for sequencing was peripheral blood. These receptor sequences come from a woman aged 80 or over with active COVID-19. CDR3s include the opening cysteine and the closing phenylalanine or tryptophan. D genes are given only for firm matches. The size field is filled for only some rows; it gives once, few, many or a size class.

CASSQDMNSNYGYTF	TGCGCCAGCAGCCAAGATATGAACAGTAACTATGGCTACACCTTC	TRBJ1-2	-	TRBV4-1	-
CASSPAGEGNPGELFF	TGTGCCAGCAGCCCCGCGGGGGAGGGAAACCCCGGGGAGCTGTTTTTT	TRBJ2-2	-	TRBV28	TRBD2
CATSDPGRGEQFF	TGTGCCACCAGTGACCCCGGACGGGGTGAGCAGTTCTTC	TRBJ2-1	-	TRBV24-1	-
CASSDSGTFEQYF	TGTGCCAGCAGTGATTCCGGTACGTTTGAGCAGTACTTC	TRBJ2-7	-	TRBV5-4	-
CATSRGLAASTDTQYF	TGTGCCACCAGCAGAGGTCTAGCGGCTAGCACAGATACGCAGTATTTT	TRBJ2-3	-	TRBV15	TRBD2
CASSLGGGAGANVLTF	TGTGCCAGCAGCTTAGGCGGGGGTGCTGGGGCCAACGTCCTGACTTTC	TRBJ2-6	-	TRBV7-8	TRBD2
CASSLVGLPVYF	TGTGCCAGCAGCTTAGTGGGACTGCCCGTGTACTTC	TRBJ2-7	-	TRBV7-2	-
CASRRTSGEETQYF	TGTGCCAGCAGGAGGACTAGCGGGGAAGAGACCCAGTACTTC	TRBJ2-5	once	TRBV2	TRBD2
CASSLTDRGGYTF	TGCGCCAGCAGCCTCACAGACAGGGGAGGCTACACCTTC	TRBJ1-2	-	TRBV4-3	TRBD1
CASSLRGRNTEAFF	TGTGCCAGCAGCTTGCGGGGGCGCAACACTGAAGCTTTCTTT	TRBJ1-1	-	TRBV7-2	-
CASSLRGWGGGSNQPQHF	TGTGCCAGCAGCTTGCGGGGTTGGGGGGGCGGAAGCAATCAGCCCCAGCATTTT	TRBJ1-5	-	TRBV5-6	-
CASTTEGPAGYNEQFF	TGTGCCAGCACCACGGAGGGGCCAGCGGGGTACAATGAGCAGTTCTTC	TRBJ2-1	-	TRBV27	TRBD2
CASSYGGLGAYEQYF	TGTGCCAGCAGTTACGGGGGACTAGGAGCTTACGAGCAGTACTTC	TRBJ2-7	medium-sized	TRBV6-5	TRBD2
CASSLGAGGAGQPQHF	TGTGCCAGCAGCTTAGGCGCAGGGGGCGCAGGGCAGCCCCAGCATTTT	TRBJ1-5	-	TRBV7-2	TRBD1
CATQGAYEQYF	TGTGCCACCCAGGGGGCCTACGAGCAGTACTTC	TRBJ2-7	once	TRBV19	TRBD1
CASSSRAGDHNYGYTF	TGTGCCAGCTCATCCCGGGCAGGGGACCACAACTATGGCTACACCTTC	TRBJ1-2	-	TRBV18	-
CASSQQVQANTGELFF	TGTGCCAGCTCCCAACAGGTACAGGCGAACACCGGGGAGCTGTTTTTT	TRBJ2-2	-	TRBV28	-
CASSPQGAALSTDTQYF	TGTGCCAGCAGCCCCCAGGGGGCGGCCCTTAGCACAGATACGCAGTATTTT	TRBJ2-3	-	TRBV11-2	TRBD1
CASRRLAGEAGELFF	TGTGCCAGTAGGAGACTAGCGGGGGAGGCCGGGGAGCTGTTTTTT	TRBJ2-2	-	TRBV19	TRBD2
CASSLDYLGGFTNEKLFF	TGTGCCAGCAGCTTAGATTACCTTGGGGGGTTCACTAATGAAAAACTGTTTTTT	TRBJ1-4	-	TRBV11-2	-
CASSSSTGTGGGYTF	TGTGCCAGCAGCTCGAGTACCGGGACAGGTGGTGGCTACACCTTC	TRBJ1-2	-	TRBV7-3	TRBD1
CASSDSDERAKNIQYF	TGCGCCAGCAGTGATTCCGATGAGAGGGCCAAAAACATTCAGTACTTC	TRBJ2-4	once	TRBV10-1	-
CATQTGTSGADTQYF	TGTGCCACACAAACCGGGACTAGCGGGGCAGATACGCAGTATTTT	TRBJ2-3	-	TRBV6-5	TRBD2
CASSLVREAVEQYF	TGTGCCAGCAGTTTAGTCAGGGAGGCGGTCGAGCAGTACTTC	TRBJ2-7	medium-sized	TRBV6-6	-
CASTTPAQGGGEKLFF	TGTGCCAGCACCACTCCAGCACAGGGTGGTGGTGAAAAACTGTTTTTT	TRBJ1-4	-	TRBV6-6	-
CASSYSGAKLFF	TGTGCCAGCAGTTACTCGGGGGCAAAACTGTTTTTT	TRBJ1-4	-	TRBV6-5	-
CASKGLAGVGTDTQYF	TGTGCCAGCAAAGGACTAGCGGGGGTGGGCACAGATACGCAGTATTTT	TRBJ2-3	-	TRBV2	TRBD2
CASSLRTSGGARETQYF	TGTGCCAGCAGTTTAAGGACTAGCGGGGGGGCGAGAGAGACCCAGTACTTC	TRBJ2-5	-	TRBV6-2/TRBV6-3	TRBD2
CASRTSGTGLTLRQFF	TGTGCCAGCAGAACCTCCGGGACAGGACTGACCCTACGGCAGTTCTTC	TRBJ2-1	-	TRBV28	TRBD1
CASRGLGDGYNSPLHF	TGTGCCAGCAGGGGACTAGGGGACGGCTATAATTCACCCCTCCACTTT	TRBJ1-6	-	TRBV27	-
CASSGEGGDEQYF	TGTGCCAGCTCCGGGGAGGGTGGGGACGAGCAGTACTTC	TRBJ2-7	-	TRBV5-4	TRBD2
CASSLGLPRTDTQYF	TGTGCCAGCAGCTTAGGACTACCTCGCACAGATACGCAGTATTTT	TRBJ2-3	once	TRBV11-2	-
CASSLSQGLAKNIQYF	TGTGCCAGCAGCTTAAGTCAGGGCTTAGCCAAAAACATTCAGTACTTC	TRBJ2-4	-	TRBV27	-
CSASRDLNTEAFF	TGCAGCGCAAGTCGGGACTTGAACACTGAAGCTTTCTTT	TRBJ1-1	-	TRBV29-1	-
CASSILSQGGETQYF	TGTGCCAGTAGTATCCTTTCGCAGGGAGGAGAGACCCAGTACTTC	TRBJ2-5	-	TRBV19	-
CASSLVRGRGTEAFF	TGTGCCAGCAGCTTGGTCAGGGGACGTGGCACTGAAGCTTTCTTT	TRBJ1-1	-	TRBV5-4	-
CASRHGDNSPLHF	TGTGCCAGCCGCCACGGGGATAATTCACCCCTCCACTTT	TRBJ1-6	-	TRBV5-6	-
CATSDSTGGLTANYGYTF	TGTGCCACCAGTGATTCGACAGGCGGCCTTACAGCTAACTATGGCTACACCTTC	TRBJ1-2	-	TRBV24-1	-
CASSLGGGDNSPLHF	TGTGCCAGCAGCTTAGGGGGAGGGGATAATTCACCCCTCCACTTT	TRBJ1-6	-	TRBV13	-
CASSNDRAPGAEAFF	TGTGCCAGTAGTAACGACAGGGCCCCGGGGGCTGAAGCTTTCTTT	TRBJ1-1	-	TRBV19	TRBD1
CASSKTGEVSYEQYF	TGTGCCAGCAGTAAGACAGGGGAGGTCTCCTACGAGCAGTACTTC	TRBJ2-7	-	TRBV6-2/TRBV6-3	TRBD1
CASSQGLTTGKLFF	TGTGCCAGCAGCCAAGGACTGACAACCGGGAAGCTGTTTTTT	TRBJ2-2	-	TRBV3-1/TRBV3-2	-
CASSPQEGAGSPLHF	TGCGCCAGCAGCCCCCAGGAGGGGGCTGGTTCACCCCTCCACTTT	TRBJ1-6	-	TRBV4-3	TRBD1
CASSWGHPSSGANVLTF	TGCGCCAGCAGCTGGGGACATCCTAGCTCTGGGGCCAACGTCCTGACTTTC	TRBJ2-6	once	TRBV5-1	-
CAWSRGNNQPQHF	TGTGCCTGGAGTAGGGGGAACAATCAGCCCCAGCATTTT	TRBJ1-5	-	TRBV30	-